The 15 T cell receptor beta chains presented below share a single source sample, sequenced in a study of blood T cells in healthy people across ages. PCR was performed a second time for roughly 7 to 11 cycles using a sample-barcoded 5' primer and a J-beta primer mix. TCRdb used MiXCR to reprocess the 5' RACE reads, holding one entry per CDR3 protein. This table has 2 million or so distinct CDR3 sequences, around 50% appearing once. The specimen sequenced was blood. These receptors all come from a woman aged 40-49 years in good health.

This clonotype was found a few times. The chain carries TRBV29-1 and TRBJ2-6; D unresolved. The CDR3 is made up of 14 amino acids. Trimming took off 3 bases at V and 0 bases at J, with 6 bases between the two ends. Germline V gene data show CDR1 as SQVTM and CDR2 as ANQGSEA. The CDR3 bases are TGCAGCGTTGACAGCTCCTCTGGGGCCAACGTCCTGACTTTC. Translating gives CSVDSSSGANVLTF. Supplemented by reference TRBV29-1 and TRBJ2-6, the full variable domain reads SAVISQKPSRDICQRGTSLTIQCQVDSQVTMMFWYRQQPGQSLTLIATANQGSEATYESGFVIDKFPISRPNLTFSTLTVSNMSPEDSSIYLCSVDSSSGANVLTFGAGSRLTVL.

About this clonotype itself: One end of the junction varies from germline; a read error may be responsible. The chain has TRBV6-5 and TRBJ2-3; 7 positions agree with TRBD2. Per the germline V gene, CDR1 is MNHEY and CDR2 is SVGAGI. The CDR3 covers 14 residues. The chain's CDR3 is CAGSYDSGVGTQYF. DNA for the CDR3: TGTGCCGGCAGTTACGACAGCGGGGTTGGTACGCAGTATTTT.

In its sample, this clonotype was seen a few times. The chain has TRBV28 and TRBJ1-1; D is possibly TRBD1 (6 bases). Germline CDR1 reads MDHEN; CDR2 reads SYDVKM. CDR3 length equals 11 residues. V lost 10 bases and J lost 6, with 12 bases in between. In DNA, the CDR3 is TGTGCCACCCTAGGGGGGTCTGAAGCTTTCTTT. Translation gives CATLGGSEAFF.

CDR3 protein: CASSPTTGYGEQFF. The DNA for the CDR3 is TGTGCCAGCAGCCCGACCACAGGGTACGGTGAGCAGTTCTTC. This chain uses TRBV7-8 with TRBJ2-1; a weak D match, TRBD1 (6 bases). Per the germline V gene, CDR1 is SGHVS and CDR2 is FQNEAQ. The CDR3 runs to 14 residues. Trimming removed 5 bases at V and 9 bases at J, with 17 bases between.

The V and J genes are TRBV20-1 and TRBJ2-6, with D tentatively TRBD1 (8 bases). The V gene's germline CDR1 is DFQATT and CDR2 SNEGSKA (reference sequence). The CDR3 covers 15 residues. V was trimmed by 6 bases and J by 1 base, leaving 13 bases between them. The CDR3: CSATGGGSGANVLTF. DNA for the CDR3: TGCAGTGCAACAGGGGGGGGGTCTGGGGCCAACGTCCTGACTTTC.

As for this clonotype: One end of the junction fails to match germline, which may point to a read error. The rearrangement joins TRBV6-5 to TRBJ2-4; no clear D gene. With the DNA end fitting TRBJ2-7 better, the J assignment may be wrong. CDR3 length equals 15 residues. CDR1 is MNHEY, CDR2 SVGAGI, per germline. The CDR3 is CAGSYDSPSVYEQYF. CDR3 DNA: TGTGCCGGCAGTTATGATAGCCCCTCCGTCTACGAGCAGTACTTC.

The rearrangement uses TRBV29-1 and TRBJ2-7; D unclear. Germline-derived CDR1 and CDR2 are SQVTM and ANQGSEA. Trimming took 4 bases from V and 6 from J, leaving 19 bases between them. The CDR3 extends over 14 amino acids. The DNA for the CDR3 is TGCAGCGTTGGCCAAGGGAAGAGCCAAGTCGAGCAGTACTTC. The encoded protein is CSVGQGKSQVEQYF.

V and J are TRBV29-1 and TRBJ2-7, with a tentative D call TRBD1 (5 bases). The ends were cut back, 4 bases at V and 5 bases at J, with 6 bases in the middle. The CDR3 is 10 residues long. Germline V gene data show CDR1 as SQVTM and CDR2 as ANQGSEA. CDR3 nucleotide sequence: TGCAGCGTTGTACAGGACGAGCAGTACTTC. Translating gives CSVVQDEQYF.

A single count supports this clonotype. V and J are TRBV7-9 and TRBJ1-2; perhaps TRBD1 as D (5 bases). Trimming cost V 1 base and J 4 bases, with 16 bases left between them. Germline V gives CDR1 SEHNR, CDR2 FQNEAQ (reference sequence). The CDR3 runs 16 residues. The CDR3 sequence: CASSLGLGEDLYGYTF. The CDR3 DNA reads TGTGCCAGCAGCTTAGGGCTGGGGGAGGATCTCTATGGCTACACCTTC.

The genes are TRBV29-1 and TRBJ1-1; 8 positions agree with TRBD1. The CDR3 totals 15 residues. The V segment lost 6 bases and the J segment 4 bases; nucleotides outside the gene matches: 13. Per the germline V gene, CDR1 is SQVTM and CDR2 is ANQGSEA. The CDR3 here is CSVSHPGDRLTEAFF. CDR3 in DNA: TGCAGCGTCTCCCATCCCGGGGACAGGCTCACTGAAGCTTTCTTT. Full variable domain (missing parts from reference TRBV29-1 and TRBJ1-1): SAVISQKPSRDICQRGTSLTIQCQVDSQVTMMFWYRQQPGQSLTLIATANQGSEATYESGFVIDKFPISRPNLTFSTLTVSNMSPEDSSIYLCSVSHPGDRLTEAFFGQGTRLTVV.

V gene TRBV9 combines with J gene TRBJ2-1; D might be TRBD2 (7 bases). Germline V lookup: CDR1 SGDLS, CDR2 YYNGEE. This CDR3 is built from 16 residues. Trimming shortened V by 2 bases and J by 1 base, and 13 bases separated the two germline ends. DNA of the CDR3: TGTGCCAGCAGCGTGGGGGGGCAAAGATCCTACAATGAGCAGTTCTTC. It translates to CASSVGGQRSYNEQFF.

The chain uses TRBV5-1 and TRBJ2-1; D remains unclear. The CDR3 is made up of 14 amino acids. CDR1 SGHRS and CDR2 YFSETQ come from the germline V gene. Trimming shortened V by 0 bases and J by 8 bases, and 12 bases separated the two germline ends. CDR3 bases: TGCGCCAGCAGCTTGGCGTGGGATGTCGATGAGCAGTTCTTC. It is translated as CASSLAWDVDEQFF. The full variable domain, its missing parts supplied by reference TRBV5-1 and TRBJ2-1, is KAGVTQTPRYLIKTRGQQVTLSCSPISGHRSVSWYQQTPGQGLQFLFEYFSETQRNKGNFPGRFSGRQFSNSRSEMNVSTLELGDSALYLCASSLAWDVDEQFFGPGTRLTVL.

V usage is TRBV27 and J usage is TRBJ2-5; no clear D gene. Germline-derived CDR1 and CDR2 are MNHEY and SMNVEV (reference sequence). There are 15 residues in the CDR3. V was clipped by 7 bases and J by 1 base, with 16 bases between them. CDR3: CASKRYEAAQETQYF. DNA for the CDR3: TGTGCCAGCAAACGCTACGAGGCGGCCCAAGAGACCCAGTACTTC.

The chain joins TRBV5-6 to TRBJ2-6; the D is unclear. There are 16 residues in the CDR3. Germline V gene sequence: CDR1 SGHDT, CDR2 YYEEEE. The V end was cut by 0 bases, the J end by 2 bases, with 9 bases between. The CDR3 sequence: CASSLEVFTGANVLTF. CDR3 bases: TGTGCCAGCAGCTTGGAAGTATTCACTGGGGCCAACGTCCTGACTTTC.

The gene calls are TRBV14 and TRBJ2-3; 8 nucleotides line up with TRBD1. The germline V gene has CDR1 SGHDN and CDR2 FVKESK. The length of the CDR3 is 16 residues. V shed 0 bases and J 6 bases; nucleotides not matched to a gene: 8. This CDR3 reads CASSQDEGQDRDTQYF. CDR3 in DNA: TGTGCCAGCAGCCAAGATGAGGGACAGGATAGGGATACGCAGTATTTT.